This TCR beta chain was observed in a study of PD-L1 blockade in urothelial cancer. Across the whole study: The patients had undergone anywhere from 0 to 3 prior chemotherapy regimens. T cells numbered a median of 141,255 in the blood samples. Analyses were performed on blood at 3 weeks after treatment start (the second dose) and at 6 weeks.

TCRdb's table, derived via immunoSEQ multiplex PCR, lists solely in-frame clones and lacks some. The sample lists tens of thousands of clones; over 80% were seen once. Germline loops: CDR1 MRHNA, CDR2 SNTAGT. Deletions cut 6 bases from V and 2 bases from J, with 16 bases between. This CDR3 has 15 residues. Each patient contributed between 1 and 8 total time points of blood mononuclear cells, pretreatment and during treatment. The source of this sequence is a man between 65 and 85 years old with urothelial cancer. The V gene is TRBV6-4, the J gene TRBJ1-1, with D possibly TRBD1 on 5 matching bases. Sequenced material: PBMCs, taken around atezolizumab (anti-PD-L1) treatment. CDR3 in amino acids: CASSLDGGANTEAFF. The CDR3 nucleotides read TGTGCCAGCAGCCTCGACGGCGGGGCAAACACTGAAGCTTTCTTT.